This T cell receptor (beta chain) was retrieved from a study of cytotoxic CD8 clonotypes in ibrutinib-treated CLL. Sequencing used immunoSEQ multiplex PCR; TCRdb keeps in-frame clones, though not all of them. In the table there are roughly 36,000 clones, approximately 69% of which are singletons. The CDR3 has 15 amino acids. Germline CDR1 MNHEY, CDR2 SMNVEV (reference sequence). V lost 2 bases to trimming and J lost 2 bases, with 7 bases between them. This sample comprised PBMCs, obtained before ibrutinib treatment. The clonotype originates from a human donor with chronic lymphocytic leukemia. The genes are TRBV27 and TRBJ2-6; D gene ambiguous. Here the CDR3 reads CASSLGVPGANVLTF. CDR3 coding DNA: TGTGCCAGCAGTTTAGGAGTTCCTGGGGCCAACGTCCTGACTTTC.